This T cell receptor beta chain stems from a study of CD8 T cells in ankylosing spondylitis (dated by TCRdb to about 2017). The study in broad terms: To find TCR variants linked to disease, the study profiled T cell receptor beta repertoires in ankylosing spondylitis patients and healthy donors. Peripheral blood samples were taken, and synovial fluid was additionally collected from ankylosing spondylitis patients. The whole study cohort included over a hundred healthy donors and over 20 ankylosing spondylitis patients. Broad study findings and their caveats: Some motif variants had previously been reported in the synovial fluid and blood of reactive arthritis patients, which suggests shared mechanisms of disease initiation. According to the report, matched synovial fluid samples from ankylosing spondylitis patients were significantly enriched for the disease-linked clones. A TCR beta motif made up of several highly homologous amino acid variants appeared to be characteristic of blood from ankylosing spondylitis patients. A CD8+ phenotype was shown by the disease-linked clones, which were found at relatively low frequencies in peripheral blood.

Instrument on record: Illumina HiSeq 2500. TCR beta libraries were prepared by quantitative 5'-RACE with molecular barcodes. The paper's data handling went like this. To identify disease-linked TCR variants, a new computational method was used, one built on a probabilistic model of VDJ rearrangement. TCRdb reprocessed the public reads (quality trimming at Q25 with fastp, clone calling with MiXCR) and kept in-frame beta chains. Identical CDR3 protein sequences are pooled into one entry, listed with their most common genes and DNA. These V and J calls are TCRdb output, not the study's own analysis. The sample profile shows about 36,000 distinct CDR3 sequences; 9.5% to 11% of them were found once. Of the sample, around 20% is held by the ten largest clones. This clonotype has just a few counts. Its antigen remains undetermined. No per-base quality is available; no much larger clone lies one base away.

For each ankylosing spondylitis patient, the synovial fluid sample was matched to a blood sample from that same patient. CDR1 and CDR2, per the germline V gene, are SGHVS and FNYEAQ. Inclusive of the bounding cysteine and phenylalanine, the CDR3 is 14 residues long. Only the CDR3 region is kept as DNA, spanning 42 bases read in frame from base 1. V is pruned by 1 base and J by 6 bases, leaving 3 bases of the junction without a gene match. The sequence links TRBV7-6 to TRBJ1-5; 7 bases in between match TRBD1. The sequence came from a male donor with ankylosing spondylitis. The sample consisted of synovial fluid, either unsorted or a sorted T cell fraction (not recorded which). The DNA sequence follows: TGTGCCAGCAGCTTAGGACAGGGAGGTCAGCCCCAGCATTTT. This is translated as CASSLGQGGQPQHF.